Listed here is a single T cell receptor beta chain. The sample comes from a study of blood T cell repertoires in COVID-19. In the study overall: In each case, the material was cDNA or gDNA derived from T cells, B-cell-depleted T cells, or PBMCs.

Cohort placement rested on clinical history that participants reported themselves. Two negative PCRs, clearance, or symptom resolution were required of recovered Cohort 3 donors. Looked up from germline, CDR1 is MGHRA and CDR2 is YSYEKL. The CDR3 length is 19 residues. J gave up 7 bases and V 0 bases, and 15 bases lay outside the gene matches. Sequencing used immunoSEQ multiplex PCR; TCRdb keeps in-frame clones, though not all of them. The repertoire includes some 300,000 clones, 88% of them detected once, and around 1% sits in the top ten. The source material was PBMCs or T cells enriched from blood (not recorded which). This TCR derives from a woman aged 25-40 years who had recovered from COVID-19. V usage is TRBV4-1 and J usage is TRBJ2-2, with 9 bases lining up with TRBD1. In nucleotides, the CDR3 is TGCGCCAGCAGCCAAGATGGAACAGGGGGCGTTAAGGGGTTCGGGGAGCTGTTTTTT. The encoded protein is CASSQDGTGGVKGFGELFF.